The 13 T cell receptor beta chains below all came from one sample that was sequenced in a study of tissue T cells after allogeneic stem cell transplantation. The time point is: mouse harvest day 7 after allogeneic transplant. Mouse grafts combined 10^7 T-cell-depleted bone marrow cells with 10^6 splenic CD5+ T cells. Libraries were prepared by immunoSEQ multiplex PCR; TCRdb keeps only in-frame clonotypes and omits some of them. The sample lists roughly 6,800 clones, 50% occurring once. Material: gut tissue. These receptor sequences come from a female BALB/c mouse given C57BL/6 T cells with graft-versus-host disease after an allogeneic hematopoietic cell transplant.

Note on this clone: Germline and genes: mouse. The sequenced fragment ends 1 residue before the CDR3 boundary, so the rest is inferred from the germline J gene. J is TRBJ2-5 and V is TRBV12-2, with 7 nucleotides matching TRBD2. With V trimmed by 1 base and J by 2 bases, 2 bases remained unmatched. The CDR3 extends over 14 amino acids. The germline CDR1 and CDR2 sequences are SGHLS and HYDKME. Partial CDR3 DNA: TGTGCCAGCTCTCTGGGGGGGGGCCAAGACACCCAGTAC. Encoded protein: CASSLGGGQDTQY. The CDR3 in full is CASSLGGGQDTQYF.

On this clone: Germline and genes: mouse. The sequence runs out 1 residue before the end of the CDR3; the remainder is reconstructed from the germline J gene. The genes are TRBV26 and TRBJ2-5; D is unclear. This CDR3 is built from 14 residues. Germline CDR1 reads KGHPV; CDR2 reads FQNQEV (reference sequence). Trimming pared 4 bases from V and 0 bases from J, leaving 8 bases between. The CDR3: CASSQGINQDTQYF. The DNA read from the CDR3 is TGTGCCAGCAGTCAGGGCATTAACCAAGACACCCAGTAC.

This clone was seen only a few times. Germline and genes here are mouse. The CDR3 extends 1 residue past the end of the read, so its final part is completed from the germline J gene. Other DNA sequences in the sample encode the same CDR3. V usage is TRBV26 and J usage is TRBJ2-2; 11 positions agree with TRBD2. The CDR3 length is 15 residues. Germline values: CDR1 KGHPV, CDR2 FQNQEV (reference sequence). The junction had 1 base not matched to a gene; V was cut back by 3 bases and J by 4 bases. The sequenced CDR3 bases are TGTGCCAGCAGTCTACTGGGGGGGCGCACCGGGCAGCTCTAC. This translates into CASSLLGGRTGQLY. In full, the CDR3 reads CASSLLGGRTGQLYF.

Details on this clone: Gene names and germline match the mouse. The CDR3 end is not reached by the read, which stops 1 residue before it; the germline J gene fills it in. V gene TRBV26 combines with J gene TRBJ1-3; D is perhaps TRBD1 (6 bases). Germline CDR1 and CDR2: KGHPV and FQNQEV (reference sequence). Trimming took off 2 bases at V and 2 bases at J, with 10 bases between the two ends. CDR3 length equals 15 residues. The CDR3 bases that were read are TGTGCCAGCAGTCTGCCACAGGGTACTGGAAATACGCTCTAT. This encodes CASSLPQGTGNTLY. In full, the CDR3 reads CASSLPQGTGNTLYF.

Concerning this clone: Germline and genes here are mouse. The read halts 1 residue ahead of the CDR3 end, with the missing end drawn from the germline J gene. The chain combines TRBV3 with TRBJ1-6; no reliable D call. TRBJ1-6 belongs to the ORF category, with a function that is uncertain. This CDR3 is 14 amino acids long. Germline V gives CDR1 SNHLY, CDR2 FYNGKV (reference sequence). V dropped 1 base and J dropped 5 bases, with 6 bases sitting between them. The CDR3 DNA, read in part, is TGTGCCAGCAGCTTAGGCAGGCATAATTCGCCCCTCTAC. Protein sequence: CASSLGRHNSPLY. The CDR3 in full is CASSLGRHNSPLYF.

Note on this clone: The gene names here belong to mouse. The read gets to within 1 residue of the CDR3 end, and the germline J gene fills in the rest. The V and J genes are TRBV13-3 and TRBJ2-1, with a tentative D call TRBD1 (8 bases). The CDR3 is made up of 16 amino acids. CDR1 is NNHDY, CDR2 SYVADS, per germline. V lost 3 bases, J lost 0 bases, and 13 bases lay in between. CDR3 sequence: CASSVTGGDNYAEQFF. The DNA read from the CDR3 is TGTGCCAGCAGTGTCACAGGGGGGGATAACTATGCTGAGCAGTTC.

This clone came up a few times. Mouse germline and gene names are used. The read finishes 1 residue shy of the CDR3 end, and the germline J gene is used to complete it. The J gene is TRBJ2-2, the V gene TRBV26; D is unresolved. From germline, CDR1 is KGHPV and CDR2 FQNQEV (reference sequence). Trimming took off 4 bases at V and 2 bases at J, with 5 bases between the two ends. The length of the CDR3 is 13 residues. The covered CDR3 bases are TGTGCCAGCAGTCGGAGTAACACCGGGCAGCTCTAC. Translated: CASSRSNTGQLY. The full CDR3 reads CASSRSNTGQLYF.

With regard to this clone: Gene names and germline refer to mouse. CDR3 in amino acids: CASSSDRAQDTQYF. The DNA read from the CDR3 is TGTGCCAGCAGCTCCGACAGGGCGCAAGACACCCAGTAC. The rearrangement links TRBV3 to TRBJ2-5; 7 positions agree with TRBD1. The read terminates 1 residue before the CDR3 end, so the remaining end is supplied by the germline J gene. V lost 4 bases and J lost 3; bases outside the gene matches: 4. The CDR3 has 14 residues. CDR1 SNHLY and CDR2 FYNGKV come from the germline V gene (reference sequence).

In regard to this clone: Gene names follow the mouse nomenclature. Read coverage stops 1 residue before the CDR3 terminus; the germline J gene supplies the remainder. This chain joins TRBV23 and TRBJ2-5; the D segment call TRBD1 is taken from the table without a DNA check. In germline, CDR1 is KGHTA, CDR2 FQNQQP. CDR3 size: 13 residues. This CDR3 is CSSRGHTQDTQYF. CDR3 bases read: TGCTCCAGCAGGGGACACACCCAAGACACCCAGTAC.

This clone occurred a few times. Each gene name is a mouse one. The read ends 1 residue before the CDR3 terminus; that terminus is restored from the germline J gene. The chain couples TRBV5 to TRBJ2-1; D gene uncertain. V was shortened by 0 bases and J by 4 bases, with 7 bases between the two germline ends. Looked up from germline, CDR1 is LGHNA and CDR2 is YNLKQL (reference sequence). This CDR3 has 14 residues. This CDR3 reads CASSQEAGYAEQFF. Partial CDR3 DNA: TGTGCCAGCAGCCAAGAAGCGGGATATGCTGAGCAGTTC.

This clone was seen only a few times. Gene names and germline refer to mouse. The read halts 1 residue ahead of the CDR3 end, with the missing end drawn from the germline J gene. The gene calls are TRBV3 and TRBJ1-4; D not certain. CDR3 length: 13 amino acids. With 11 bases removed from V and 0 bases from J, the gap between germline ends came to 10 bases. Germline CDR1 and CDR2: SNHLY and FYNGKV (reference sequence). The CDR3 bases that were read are TGTGCCTCGACGGGGATTTCCAACGAAAGATTATTT. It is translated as CASTGISNERLF. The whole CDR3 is CASTGISNERLFF.

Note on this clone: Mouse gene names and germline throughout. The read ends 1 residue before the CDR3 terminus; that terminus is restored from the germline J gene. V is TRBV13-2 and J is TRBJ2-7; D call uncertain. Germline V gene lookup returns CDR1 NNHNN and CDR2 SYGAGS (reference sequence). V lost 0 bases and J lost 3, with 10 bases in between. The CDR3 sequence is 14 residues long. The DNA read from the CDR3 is TGTGCCAGCGGTGATGCGAGGGCCCTCTATGAACAGTAC. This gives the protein CASGDARALYEQY. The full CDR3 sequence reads CASGDARALYEQYF.

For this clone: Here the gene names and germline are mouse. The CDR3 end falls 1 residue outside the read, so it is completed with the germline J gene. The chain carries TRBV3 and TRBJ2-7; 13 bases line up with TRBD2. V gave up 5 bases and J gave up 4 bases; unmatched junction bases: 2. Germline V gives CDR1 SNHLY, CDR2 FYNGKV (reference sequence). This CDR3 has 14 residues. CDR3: CASSRTGGAYEQYF. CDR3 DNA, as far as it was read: TGTGCCAGCAGCCGGACTGGGGGGGCTTATGAACAGTAC. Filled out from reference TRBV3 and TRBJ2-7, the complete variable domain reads GPKVLQIPSHQIIDMGQMVTLNCDPVSNHLYFYWYKQILGQQMEFLVNFYNGKVMEKSKLFKDQFSVERPDGSYFTLKIQPTALEDSAVYFCASSRTGGAYEQYFGPGTRLTVL.